A selection of T cell receptor beta chains follows, all from one sample in a study of Ad26.COV2.S vaccination and SARS-CoV-2 variants. Data came from immunoSEQ multiplex PCR; TCRdb stores just in-frame clones and leaves some out. The sample yields under 400,000 clones, more than 75% seen once. Sequenced material: peripheral blood, taken in a trial of Ad26.COV2.S vaccine versus placebo. The source is a person aged 18-65 years who received the Ad26.COV2.S COVID-19 vaccine or a placebo. CDR3s include the opening cysteine and the closing phenylalanine or tryptophan. A D gene is named only where the DNA matches it firmly. The size entry is marked missing in some rows and otherwise reads once, few, many or a size class.

V gene	clone size	J gene	D gene	CDR3 DNA	CDR3 protein
TRBV13	NA	TRBJ1-2	NA	TGTGCCAGCAGCTTAGGGCAGATCAACTATGGCTACACCTTC	CASSLGQINYGYTF
TRBV9	NA	TRBJ2-1	NA	TGTGCCAGCAGCATAAGCCCCAGTCGCAATGAGCAGTTCTTC	CASSISPSRNEQFF
TRBV3-1/TRBV3-2	NA	TRBJ1-5	NA	TGTGCCAGCAGCCGGACGTTCGGGGGAAATCAGCCCCAGCATTTT	CASSRTFGGNQPQHF
TRBV5-1	NA	TRBJ2-6	NA	TGCGCCAGCAGCTCACCCAGGGTAGGTCTCTCTGGGGCCAACGTCCTGACTTTC	CASSSPRVGLSGANVLTF
TRBV5-1	NA	TRBJ2-1	NA	TGCGCCAGCAGCTTCGGACAGAGCAATTACAATGAGCAGTTCTTC	CASSFGQSNYNEQFF
TRBV5-8	NA	TRBJ2-7	NA	TGTGCCAGCAGCTTGGGGCAGCGCGCCTACGAGCAGTACTTC	CASSLGQRAYEQYF
TRBV7-9	NA	TRBJ1-1	NA	TGTGCCAGCAGTAATCCCATGGGGTTGAACACTGAAGCTTTCTTT	CASSNPMGLNTEAFF
TRBV7-9	few	TRBJ2-2	NA	TGTGCCAGCAGCTTACGGGTCAGGGAGAACACCGGGGAGCTGTTTTTT	CASSLRVRENTGELFF
TRBV5-4	NA	TRBJ2-3	TRBD2	TGTGCCAGCAGCTTTGGAGGCGGGGGGCGAGATACGCAGTATTTT	CASSFGGGGRDTQYF
TRBV27	NA	TRBJ2-3	NA	TGTGCCAGCAGTTTGGGGTCCTTCTCTAGCACAGATACGCAGTATTTT	CASSLGSFSSTDTQYF
TRBV30	NA	TRBJ1-5	NA	TGTGCCTGGAACCAGGTTAGCAATCAGCCCCAGCATTTT	CAWNQVSNQPQHF
TRBV2	NA	TRBJ1-1	TRBD1	TGTGCCAGCAGCCGGACAGGGGGTGGCACTGAAGCTTTCTTT	CASSRTGGGTEAFF
TRBV5-8	NA	TRBJ1-5	NA	TGTGCCAGCAGCTTGTATGGCTTTGGCAATCAGCCCCAGCATTTT	CASSLYGFGNQPQHF
TRBV19	once	TRBJ2-2	NA	TGTGCCAGTAGTATAACAGACCCCACCGGGGAGCTGTTTTTT	CASSITDPTGELFF
TRBV7-7	NA	TRBJ2-1	NA	TGTGCTAGCAGCTTAGCCAGTCGCCCACCCTACAATGAGCAGTTCTTC	CASSLASRPPYNEQFF
TRBV7-9	many	TRBJ1-2	TRBD1	TGTGCCAGCAGATCCGACAGGGGTAACGGCTACACCTTC	CASRSDRGNGYTF
TRBV10-1	few	TRBJ2-3	NA	TGCGCCAGCGCCCTAAGGGAGGCCCGGGGCACAGATACGCAGTATTTT	CASALREARGTDTQYF
TRBV2	NA	TRBJ2-1	NA	TGTGCCAGCAGTAGGGACCGTGAGAATGAGCAGTTCTTC	CASSRDRENEQFF
TRBV5-4	NA	TRBJ2-2	NA	TGTGCCAGCAGTTTCGACCGGGGTGGCACCGGGGAGCTGTTTTTT	CASSFDRGGTGELFF
TRBV6-5	NA	TRBJ2-2	NA	TGTGCCAGCAGGTCCGGGGGATACACCGGGGAGCTGTTTTTT	CASRSGGYTGELFF
TRBV30	NA	TRBJ2-1	TRBD2	TGTGCCTGGAGTATTGGGACTAGCGGGGGGGATGAGCAGTTCTTC	CAWSIGTSGGDEQFF
TRBV27	NA	TRBJ2-7	NA	TGTGCCAGCAGTCCCCCGAGTCGCTACGAGCAGTACTTC	CASSPPSRYEQYF
TRBV3-1/TRBV3-2	NA	TRBJ2-3	TRBD2	TGTGCCAGCAGCCACGGTGCGGGGGTTGCAGATACGCAGTATTTT	CASSHGAGVADTQYF
TRBV4-2	NA	TRBJ1-1	NA	TGTGCCAGCAGCCCCTACAGTGGACAGCTAGCTTTCTTT	CASSPYSGQLAFF
TRBV5-5	NA	TRBJ2-7	TRBD1	TGTGCCAGCAGCTGGACAGGGGGCTTGGGCGAGCAGTACTTC	CASSWTGGLGEQYF
TRBV4-1	many	TRBJ2-5	NA	TGCGCCAGCAGCCAATGGAGGAGGGAGACCCAGTACTTC	CASSQWRRETQYF
TRBV5-6	NA	TRBJ1-6	NA	TGTGCCAGCAGCCAGGACGGACACGGGGCACCCCTCCACTTT	CASSQDGHGAPLHF
TRBV6-5	NA	TRBJ1-2	NA	TGTGCCAGCAGTTCCCGTACGGGCATGGGGGGCTACACCTTC	CASSSRTGMGGYTF
TRBV11-2	NA	TRBJ2-1	TRBD1	TGTGCCAGCAGCACTTCACAGGGGACGGGATACAATGAGCAGTTCTTC	CASSTSQGTGYNEQFF
TRBV6-5	NA	TRBJ1-1	TRBD1	TGTGCCAGCAGTTACTCGGGACAGTACGTGAACACTGAAGCTTTCTTT	CASSYSGQYVNTEAFF
TRBV5-1	NA	TRBJ1-1	TRBD1	TGCGCCAGCAGCAGAAGACAGGGGTTGAACACTGAAGCTTTCTTT	CASSRRQGLNTEAFF
TRBV9	NA	TRBJ1-3	NA	TGTGCCAGCAGCGCGGGGGCAGACACTGGAAACACCATATATTTT	CASSAGADTGNTIYF
TRBV7-2	NA	TRBJ1-5	NA	TGTGCCAGCAGCGTAGTTAATAGCAATCAGCCCCAGCATTTT	CASSVVNSNQPQHF
TRBV4-3	few	TRBJ2-2	NA	TGCGCCAGCACCGCACGGACGGGGAACACCGGGGAGCTGTTTTTT	CASTARTGNTGELFF
TRBV5-4	NA	TRBJ1-2	NA	TGTGCCAGCAGCTCGGGAAAGGGTGGAGGCTACACCTTC	CASSSGKGGGYTF
TRBV7-2	NA	TRBJ2-3	TRBD1	TGTGCCAGCAGCAACAGGGGATCTCGCACAGATACGCAGTATTTT	CASSNRGSRTDTQYF
TRBV5-6	once	TRBJ2-7	TRBD1	TGTGCCAGCAGCTTATACGACAGGGATGACAACGAGCAGTACTTC	CASSLYDRDDNEQYF
TRBV19	NA	TRBJ1-2	NA	TGTGCCAGTAGTATCCAGGCTAGGGACTATGGCTACACCTTC	CASSIQARDYGYTF
TRBV19	once	TRBJ1-1	NA	TGTGCCAGTAGTATTTACAGGGACTCGGAAGCTTTCTTT	CASSIYRDSEAFF
TRBV4-1	NA	TRBJ2-7	NA	TGCGCCAGCAGCCACAGGGGCGAGCAGTACTTC	CASSHRGEQYF
TRBV4-1	NA	TRBJ1-6	TRBD1	TGCGCCAGCAGCATAAGGGACAGGCTTGAGGGTTCACCCCTCCACTTT	CASSIRDRLEGSPLHF
TRBV9	NA	TRBJ1-5	NA	TGTGCCAGCAGCGGCTCGGCCGGTAGCAATCAGCCCCAGCATTTT	CASSGSAGSNQPQHF
TRBV24-1	NA	TRBJ1-5	NA	TGTGCCACCAGTGATTCGACAGCCTATCAGCCCCAGCATTTT	CATSDSTAYQPQHF
TRBV6-2/TRBV6-3	NA	TRBJ2-3	NA	TGTGCCAGCAGTTACCCCCAGCGCGGCACAGATACGCAGTATTTT	CASSYPQRGTDTQYF
TRBV2	NA	TRBJ1-2	TRBD1	TGTGCCAGCAGCCCCAAGGAGGGGGCTTGGGGCTACACCTTC	CASSPKEGAWGYTF
TRBV6-2/TRBV6-3	NA	TRBJ2-5	NA	TGTGCCAGCAGTTACGGGGGACAAGAGACCCAGTACTTC	CASSYGGQETQYF
TRBV11-2	NA	TRBJ2-3	NA	TGTGCCAGCAGCTCCCGGATGGTAGGCACAGATACGCAGTATTTT	CASSSRMVGTDTQYF
TRBV7-9	NA	TRBJ2-5	TRBD2	TGTGCCAGCAGCCCAAGGGGCGGGGGAGAGACCCAGTACTTC	CASSPRGGGETQYF
TRBV6-4	NA	TRBJ2-5	NA	TGTGCCAGGGATCGCGGAGGACGGATTCAAGAGACCCAGTACTTC	CARDRGGRIQETQYF